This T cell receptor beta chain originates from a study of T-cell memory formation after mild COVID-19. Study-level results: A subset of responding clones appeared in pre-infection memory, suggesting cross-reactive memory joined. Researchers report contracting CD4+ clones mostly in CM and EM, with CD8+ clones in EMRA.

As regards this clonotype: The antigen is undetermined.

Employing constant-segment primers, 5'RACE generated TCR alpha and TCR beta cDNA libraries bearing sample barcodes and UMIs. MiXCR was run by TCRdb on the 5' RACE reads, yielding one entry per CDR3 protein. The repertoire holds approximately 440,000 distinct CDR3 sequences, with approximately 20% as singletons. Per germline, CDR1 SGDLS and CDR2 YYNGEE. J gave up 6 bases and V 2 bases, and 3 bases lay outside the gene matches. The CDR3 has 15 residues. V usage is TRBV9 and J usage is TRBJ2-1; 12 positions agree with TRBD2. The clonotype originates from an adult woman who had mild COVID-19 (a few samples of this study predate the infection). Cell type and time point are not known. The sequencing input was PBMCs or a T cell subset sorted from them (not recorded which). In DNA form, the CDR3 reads TGTGCCAGCAGCGTTCTAGCGGGGGGGCCCAATGAGCAGTTCTTC. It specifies CASSVLAGGPNEQFF. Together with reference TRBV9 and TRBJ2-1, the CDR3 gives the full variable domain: DSGVTQTPKHLITATGQRVTLRCSPRSGDLSVYWYQQSLDQGLQFLIQYYNGEERAKGNILERFSAQQFPDLHSELNLSSLELGDSALYFCASSVLAGGPNEQFFGPGTRLTVL.